The 14 T cell receptor beta chains given below trace back to one sample, sequenced in a study of blood T cell repertoires in COVID-19. Sequenced by immunoSEQ multiplex PCR; TCRdb stores in-frame clones only, minus some. Altogether about 49,000 clones are present, around 86% being singletons, with the ten largest covering 2.1%. The sample comprised peripheral blood. These receptors all come from an elderly woman with COVID-19, enrolled during active disease.

The chain links TRBV13 to TRBJ2-3; D possibly corresponds to TRBD1 (5 bases). From germline, CDR1 is PRHDT and CDR2 FYEKMQ (reference sequence). Deletions cut 4 bases from V and 2 bases from J, with 10 bases between. This CDR3 is built from 14 residues. The CDR3 loop reads CASSYDRSTDTQYF. For the CDR3, the DNA is TGTGCCAGCAGCTATGACAGATCCACAGATACGCAGTATTTT.

The chain employs TRBV28 and TRBJ1-1; 11 positions match TRBD1. This CDR3 is built from 13 residues. Germline values: CDR1 MDHEN, CDR2 SYDVKM. Trimming removed 8 bases from V and 4 bases from J; junction bases left unmatched: 3. Written as DNA, the CDR3 is TGTGCCAGCGGGGGACAGGGGGGCACTGAAGCTTTCTTT. Residues: CASGGQGGTEAFF.

This chain joins TRBV7-9 and TRBJ1-1, with 7 bases fitting TRBD1. Losses at the gene ends were 5 bases for V and 6 bases for J; bases not matched to a gene: 12. There are 15 residues in the CDR3. From germline, CDR1 is SEHNR and CDR2 FQNEAQ (reference sequence). CDR3 coding DNA: TGTGCCAGCAGCGTTCGACAGGGAACAGGCTCTGAAGCTTTCTTT. Protein product: CASSVRQGTGSEAFF.

The count of this clone is one. V usage is TRBV18 and J usage is TRBJ2-1; TRBD2 aligns across 8 bases. The CDR3 totals 16 residues. The V segment lost 3 bases and the J segment 2 bases; nucleotides outside the gene matches: 6. Per the germline V gene, CDR1 is KGHSH and CDR2 is LQKENI. CDR3 coding DNA: TGTGCCAGCTCACCCCCGGGTAGCGGGACCTACAATGAGCAGTTCTTC. It codes for CASSPPGSGTYNEQFF.

This chain connects TRBV7-9 to TRBJ2-7, with 10 positions matching TRBD1. Trimming cost V 4 bases and J 5 bases; bases outside gene matches: 5. The germline V gene has CDR1 SEHNR and CDR2 FQNEAQ (reference sequence). The CDR3 has 14 residues. The CDR3 DNA is TGTGCCAGCAGCTCCGGGACAGGGGTTAACGAGCAGTACTTC. Translating it yields CASSSGTGVNEQYF.

The rearrangement links TRBV5-1 to TRBJ2-7; 8 bases are shared with TRBD2. Germline assignment: CDR1 SGHRS and CDR2 YFSETQ. J gave up 7 bases and V 4 bases, and 7 bases lay outside the gene matches. This CDR3 contains 13 residues. For the CDR3, the DNA is TGCGCCAGCAGCGAGAGCGGGAGTGGAGAGCAGTACTTC. As protein: CASSESGSGEQYF.

V gene TRBV6-1 combines with J gene TRBJ2-5; 9 bases agree with TRBD1. Trimming cost V 1 base and J 1 base; bases outside gene matches: 4. The CDR3 runs to 16 residues. Germline V gene data show CDR1 as MNHNS and CDR2 as SASEGT. This chain's CDR3 is CASSEGTGARQETQYF. The CDR3 nucleotides read TGTGCCAGCAGTGAAGGGACAGGGGCCCGCCAAGAGACCCAGTACTTC.

The chain combines TRBV10-3 with TRBJ1-4; D may be TRBD1 (5 bases). The CDR3 totals 20 residues. CDR1 is ENHRY and CDR2 is SYGVKD in the germline V gene. Trimming removed 4 bases at V and 2 bases at J, with 26 bases between. The CDR3 spells CAISARGFRWCGRTNEKLFF. The CDR3 DNA reads as TGTGCCATCAGTGCGCGGGGGTTTCGTTGGTGCGGTAGGACTAATGAAAAACTGTTTTTT.

V and J are TRBV5-1 and TRBJ2-7; tentatively, D is TRBD1 (6 bases). V lost 4 bases to trimming and J lost 5 bases, with 25 bases between them. The germline CDR1 and CDR2 sequences are SGHRS and YFSETQ. This CDR3 is built from 17 residues. This chain's CDR3 is CASSQSTGSPGSHEQYF. CDR3 DNA sequence: TGCGCCAGCAGCCAATCTACAGGGTCCCCGGGTTCCCACGAGCAGTACTTC.

The rearrangement links TRBV6-7 to TRBJ1-2; the D gene is possibly TRBD1 (6 bases). TRBV6-7 is known as an ORF, though its function is uncertain. This CDR3 region has 18 residues. V was pared by 6 bases and J by 0 bases, with 23 bases between. DNA of the CDR3: TGTGCCAGCAGCTACGGAAGGGAAAGGGACACTCCTAACTATGGCTACACCTTC. It encodes CASSYGRERDTPNYGYTF.

The V and J genes are TRBV5-1 and TRBJ1-6; unclear D gene. The CDR3 loop spans 15 amino acids. The V end lost 1 base, the J end lost 5 bases, and 10 bases lay between the germline ends. Germline V gene lookup returns CDR1 SGHRS and CDR2 YFSETQ. CDR3 sequence: CASSLSTDNNSPLHF. The CDR3 region has the DNA TGCGCCAGCAGCTTGTCTACAGATAATAATTCACCCCTCCACTTT.

The gene calls are TRBV4-2 and TRBJ2-1, with TRBD2 identical over 8 bases. The CDR3 extends over 14 amino acids. V dropped 5 bases and J dropped 3; count of bases not matched to a gene: 3. Germline V lookup: CDR1 LGHNA, CDR2 YNFKEQ. The CDR3 reads CASSKREFYNEQFF. CDR3 DNA: TGTGCCAGCAGCAAGCGGGAGTTCTACAATGAGCAGTTCTTC.

The chain has TRBV5-1 and TRBJ2-2, with D perhaps matching TRBD1 (6 bases). The CDR3 runs 14 residues. Germline V gene sequence: CDR1 SGHRS, CDR2 YFSETQ. The V end was cut by 4 bases, the J end by 5 bases, with 12 bases between. CDR3 in amino acids: CASSATQGTGELFF. CDR3 nucleotides: TGCGCCAGCAGCGCGACACAGGGTACCGGGGAGCTGTTTTTT.

The rearrangement links TRBV3-1 (or the pseudogene TRBV3-2) to TRBJ2-5; 7 bases align to TRBD1. CDR3 size: 14 residues. Germline lookup yields CDR1 LGHDT and CDR2 YNNKEL (reference sequence). After removal of 7 bases from V and 5 bases from J, the junction contained 10 bases not matched to a gene. This chain's CDR3 is CASTSRGQIETQYF. In DNA form, the CDR3 reads TGTGCCAGCACCTCGAGGGGACAGATCGAGACCCAGTACTTC.